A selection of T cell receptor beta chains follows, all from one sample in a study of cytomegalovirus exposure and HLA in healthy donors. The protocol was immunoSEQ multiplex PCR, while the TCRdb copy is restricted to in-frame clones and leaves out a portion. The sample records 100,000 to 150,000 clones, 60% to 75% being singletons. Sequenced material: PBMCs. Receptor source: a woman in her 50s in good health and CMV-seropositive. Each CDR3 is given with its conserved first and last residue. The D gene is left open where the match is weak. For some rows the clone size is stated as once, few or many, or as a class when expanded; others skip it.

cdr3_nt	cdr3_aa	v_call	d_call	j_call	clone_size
TGCGCCAGCAGCTTGTCCGGGACAGGGAACACTGAAGCTTTCTTT	CASSLSGTGNTEAFF	TRBV5-1	TRBD1	TRBJ1-1	.
TGCGCCAGCAGCTTGGCCGACAGTCTCCAAGAGACCCAGTACTTC	CASSLADSLQETQYF	TRBV5-1	.	TRBJ2-5	.
TGTGCCAGCAGCTTGGGGACCGGGACAGGGTTAAATGAGCAGTTCTTC	CASSLGTGTGLNEQFF	TRBV5-6	TRBD1	TRBJ2-1	few
TGTGCCAGCAGCTGGAAGGGGGGGCCTACCTACAATGAGCAGTTCTTC	CASSWKGGPTYNEQFF	TRBV7-2	.	TRBJ2-1	few
TGTGCCAGCAGCCCGTCTGCGGGGGCGATCGGGGAGCTGTTTTTT	CASSPSAGAIGELFF	TRBV7-6	.	TRBJ2-2	.
TGTGCCAGCAGGCGGGCCGTGACGGGGGAGACCCAGTACTTC	CASRRAVTGETQYF	TRBV6-6	.	TRBJ2-5	few
TGTGCCAGCCGTTCTAGTCACGCCGGGGAGCTGTTTTTT	CASRSSHAGELFF	TRBV7-6	.	TRBJ2-2	.
TGTGCCAGCAGCTTAGCTGGGGGGGGGCAGGGAGAAAAACTGTTTTTT	CASSLAGGGQGEKLFF	TRBV7-2	.	TRBJ1-4	.
TGCAGTGCCTCGGGGGAATACATTCAGTACTTC	CSASGEYIQYF	TRBV20-1	.	TRBJ2-4	few
TGTGCCAGCAGCTTAGCCGGGGGGGGCACTGAAGCTTTCTTT	CASSLAGGGTEAFF	TRBV7-9	.	TRBJ1-1	.
TGCGCCAGCATGGGGAGCCCCCTTGATCCCATGAACACTGAAGCTTTCTTT	CASMGSPLDPMNTEAFF	TRBV10-1	.	TRBJ1-1	once
TGTGCCAGCAGCTACGGACAGTCCTACGAGCAGTACTTC	CASSYGQSYEQYF	TRBV7-2	.	TRBJ2-7	.
TGTGCCAGCAGCTTCCATAGCAATCAGCCCCAGCATTTT	CASSFHSNQPQHF	TRBV7-2	.	TRBJ1-5	once
TGTGCCATCAGTGGAAGGACAGGGAGGAACACCGGGGAGCTGTTTTTT	CAISGRTGRNTGELFF	TRBV10-3	TRBD1	TRBJ2-2	.
TGTGCCAGCAGCCCGGGACAGGGGGACTATGGCTACACCTTC	CASSPGQGDYGYTF	TRBV6-1	TRBD1	TRBJ1-2	.
TGTGCCAGCAGCTTAGTGGCAGGGAAGAGGGAGACCCAGTACTTC	CASSLVAGKRETQYF	TRBV7-2	.	TRBJ2-5	.
TGTGCCAGCAGCTTAGTTGGTGGGCCCTATGGCTACACCTTC	CASSLVGGPYGYTF	TRBV7-9	.	TRBJ1-2	.
TGCAGCGTTGGGACAGGGGAAGTCTATGGCTACACCTTC	CSVGTGEVYGYTF	TRBV29-1	TRBD1	TRBJ1-2	once
TGTGCCAGCAGCTTGGGTGGAGGGTCAAGTTCACCCCTCCACTTT	CASSLGGGSSSPLHF	TRBV5-4	.	TRBJ1-6	.
TGTGCCAGCAAAAGACACCTTACGGCAGGGTTCCACCCGGAGACCCAGTACTTC	CASKRHLTAGFHPETQYF	TRBV7-9	.	TRBJ2-5	.
TGCGCCAGCAGCTCAGTTCAGGGGGTTGACGAGCAGTACTTC	CASSSVQGVDEQYF	TRBV5-1	TRBD1	TRBJ2-7	few
TGTGCCAGCAGCTTTGGAGTGCGCGAGCAGTACTTC	CASSFGVREQYF	TRBV11-3	.	TRBJ2-7	.
TGTGCCAGCAGTGAACGGGGGGATCAGCCCCAGCATTTT	CASSERGDQPQHF	TRBV2	.	TRBJ1-5	.
TGTGCCAGCAGCGCAGAAGGGGGGACCCAGTACTTC	CASSAEGGTQYF	TRBV9	.	TRBJ2-5	.
TGTGCCAGCAGCCCGGACAGGGACCGGGAGCCCCAGCATTTT	CASSPDRDREPQHF	TRBV5-4	TRBD1	TRBJ1-5	.
TGCGCCAGCAGTGAGTCCATCCGGGACAGGATCTTT	CASSESIRDRIF	TRBV10-2	TRBD1	TRBJ1-6	once
TGTGCCAGCAGCTCCACTACCTACAATGAGCAGTTCTTC	CASSSTTYNEQFF	TRBV7-9	.	TRBJ2-1	few
TGTGCCAGCACCCTAGGGGGCGTAACTGGCGTAGAGACCCAGTACTTC	CASTLGGVTGVETQYF	TRBV5-6	TRBD1	TRBJ2-5	.
TGTGCCAGCAGCGGCAGGGGAGGGGAGACCCAGTACTTC	CASSGRGGETQYF	TRBV2	.	TRBJ2-5	.
TGCGCCAGCAGCTCGCGGGGGGGGGCGGAGACCCAGTACTTC	CASSSRGGAETQYF	TRBV4-1	TRBD2	TRBJ2-5	few
TGTGCCAGCAGCCACCGGACAGGAGTCTCCTACGAGCAGTACTTC	CASSHRTGVSYEQYF	TRBV7-2	TRBD1	TRBJ2-7	.
TGTGCCAGCAGCTCTCCGGTAGGGAGTGTGGTTGGCTACACCTTC	CASSSPVGSVVGYTF	TRBV2	.	TRBJ1-2	.
TGTGCCAGCAGCTTAGTTTTGGGGGGGTCCGGGGAGCTGTTTTTT	CASSLVLGGSGELFF	TRBV11-3	TRBD2	TRBJ2-2	.
TGTGCCAGCAGTTACTCCCAGGGTGGAGGCACAGATACGCAGTATTTT	CASSYSQGGGTDTQYF	TRBV6-5	.	TRBJ2-3	.
TGTGCCAGCAGCTTGGTGGTCAGCGTGGATTATGGCTACATCTTC	CASSLVVSVDYGYIF	TRBV5-6	.	TRBJ1-2	.
TGTGCCAGCAGTACGACAGGGGGCGGTCATTCACCCCTCCACTTT	CASSTTGGGHSPLHF	TRBV2	TRBD1	TRBJ1-6	.
TGCGCCAGCAGCTTCGACAGGGCCCGAGGGGAGACCCAGTACTTC	CASSFDRARGETQYF	TRBV5-1	TRBD1	TRBJ2-5	.
TGTGCCAGCAGCATCCCCTCGCGGGGCCTTAGCACAGATACGCAGTATTTT	CASSIPSRGLSTDTQYF	TRBV5-6	.	TRBJ2-3	few
TGTGCCAGCAGCTTATTTCACATGAGGGACACTGAAGCTTTCTTT	CASSLFHMRDTEAFF	TRBV7-2	.	TRBJ1-1	once
TGTGCCAGCAGCTTCGGGACAGGCACCTACGAGCAGTACTTC	CASSFGTGTYEQYF	TRBV7-9	TRBD1	TRBJ2-7	.
TGTGCCAGCAGCCCGAACCTTAGGAACACTGAAGCTTTCTTT	CASSPNLRNTEAFF	TRBV14	.	TRBJ1-1	.
TGTGCCAGCAGTTTTCGTCCGGACACCGGGGAGCTGTTTTTT	CASSFRPDTGELFF	TRBV27	.	TRBJ2-2	.
TGTTCCAGCAGATCGACAGGGAGCTCCTACGAGCAGTACTTC	CSSRSTGSSYEQYF	TRBV7-9	TRBD1	TRBJ2-7	.
TGTGCCAGCAGTGAAGATAACAGTGCAAGCTATGGCTACACCTTC	CASSEDNSASYGYTF	TRBV2	.	TRBJ1-2	few
TGTGCCAGCAGGAACACCCGGGACAGGGGCTACGAGCAGTACTTC	CASRNTRDRGYEQYF	TRBV6-5	TRBD1	TRBJ2-7	.
TGTGCCAGCAGCCCACGGACAGGAGAGTCCAATCAGCCCCAGCATTTT	CASSPRTGESNQPQHF	TRBV11-2	TRBD1	TRBJ1-5	once
TGTGCCAGTAGTATTGGTCTCGCGGGGGCTGAAGCTTTCTTT	CASSIGLAGAEAFF	TRBV19	.	TRBJ1-1	.
TGTGCCAGTACAGGTGCTGGCACTGAAGCTTTCTTT	CASTGAGTEAFF	TRBV19	.	TRBJ1-1	.
TGTGCCAGCAGCTTCGGTCTAACCTCTGGAAACACCATATATTTT	CASSFGLTSGNTIYF	TRBV5-6	.	TRBJ1-3	.
TGTGCCAGCAGTTTACTCGGGACAGCTAATTCACCCCTCCACTTT	CASSLLGTANSPLHF	TRBV27	TRBD1	TRBJ1-6	.
TGCGCCAGCAGTGACCCCTCCTCGGGGTCTTTTCACAATGAGCAGTTCTTC	CASSDPSSGSFHNEQFF	TRBV10-1	.	TRBJ2-1	.